This TCR beta chain was sequenced for a study of post-analysis software for immune sequencing data. Across the whole study: Recorded disease courses covered relapsing-remitting, secondary progressive and progressive-relapsing multiple sclerosis. Some patients had no subtype annotation. General observations from the study: Pronounced co-clustering by F measure was evident among identically batched samples. Higher frequency in patients than in controls was seen for several TRBV segments, with TRBV5-6, TRBV5-1 and TRBV20-1 among them. When compared against controls, multiple sclerosis patients showed significantly lower normalized Chao1 diversity.

As for this clonotype: Its antigen is undetermined.

The CDR3 has 14 amino acids. V lost 7 bases and J lost 0, with 12 bases in between. TCR beta libraries were prepared from cDNA with unique molecular identifiers. Starting from roughly 1.1 to 9.2 million T cells, the study yielded about 540,000 cDNA molecules. TCRdb passed the PCR reads through MiXCR, listing each CDR3 protein once. In the table there are almost 700,000 distinct CDR3 sequences, about 60% of which are singletons. This receptor was taken from a girl aged 2 to 9 with multiple sclerosis. Sequences were obtained from blood. The chain combines TRBV12-3 or TRBV12-4 with TRBJ1-1; D remains unclear. CDR3 sequence reads: CASNMAAVNTEAFF. The DNA for the CDR3 is TGTGCCAGCAACATGGCGGCGGTGAACACTGAAGCTTTCTTT.